This T cell receptor (beta chain) was captured in a study of blood T cell repertoires in COVID-19. The J segment lost 3 bases and the V segment lost 6 bases, leaving 5 bases of the junction unmatched. The germline gives CDR1 KGHSH, CDR2 LQKENI. The CDR3 totals 14 residues. Original analysis: Estimated nucleated cell counts came from reference gene primer amplification. Sequenced by immunoSEQ multiplex PCR; TCRdb stores in-frame clones only, minus some. V, J and clone size are taken as reported in that table, and D and trimming were inferred from the DNA itself. The sample contains about 120,000 clones, 75% to 90% of which appear only once.

This sequence originates from a woman in her seventies with acute or convalescent COVID-19. The sample taken for sequencing was peripheral blood. The chain has TRBV18 and TRBJ2-7; 10 positions agree with TRBD1. CDR3 nucleotide sequence: TGTGCCAGCTCCCAAGGGACAGGGGACTACGAGCAGTACTTC. It encodes CASSQGTGDYEQYF.